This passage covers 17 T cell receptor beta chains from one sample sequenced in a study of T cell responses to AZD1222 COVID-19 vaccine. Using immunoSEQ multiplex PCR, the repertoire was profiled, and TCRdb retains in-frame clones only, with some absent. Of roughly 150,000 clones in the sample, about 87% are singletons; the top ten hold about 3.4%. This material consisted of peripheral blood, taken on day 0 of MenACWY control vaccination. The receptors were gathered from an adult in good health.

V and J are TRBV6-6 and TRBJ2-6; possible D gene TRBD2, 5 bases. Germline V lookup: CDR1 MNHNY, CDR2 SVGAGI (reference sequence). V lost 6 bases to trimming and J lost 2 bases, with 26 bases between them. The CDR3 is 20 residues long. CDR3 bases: TGTGCCAGCAGCCCACTTTCCTATCCGGGGATGGCTGCTGGGGCCAACGTCCTGACTTTC. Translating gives CASSPLSYPGMAAGANVLTF.

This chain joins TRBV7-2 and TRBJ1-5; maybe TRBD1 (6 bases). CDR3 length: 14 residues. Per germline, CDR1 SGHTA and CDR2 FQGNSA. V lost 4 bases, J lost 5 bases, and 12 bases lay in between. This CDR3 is CASSYRDGDQPQHF. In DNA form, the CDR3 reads TGTGCCAGCAGCTACAGGGATGGGGATCAGCCCCAGCATTTT.

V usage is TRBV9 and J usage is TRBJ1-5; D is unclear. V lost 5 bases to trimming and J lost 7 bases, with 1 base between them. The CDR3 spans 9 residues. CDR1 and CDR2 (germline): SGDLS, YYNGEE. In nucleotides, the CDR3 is TGTGCCAGCAGACAGCCCCAGCATTTT. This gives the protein CASRQPQHF.

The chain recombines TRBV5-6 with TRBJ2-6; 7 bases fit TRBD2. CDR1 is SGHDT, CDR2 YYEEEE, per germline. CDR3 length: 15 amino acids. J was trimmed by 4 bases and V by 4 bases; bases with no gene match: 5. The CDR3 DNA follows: TGTGCCAGCAGCATCGGGAGGTCCGGGGCCAACGTCCTGACTTTC. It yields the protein CASSIGRSGANVLTF. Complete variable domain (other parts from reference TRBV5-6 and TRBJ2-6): DAGVTQSPTHLIKTRGQQVTLRCSPKSGHDTVSWYQQALGQGPQFIFQYYEEEERQRGNFPDRFSGHQFPNYSSELNVNALLLGDSALYLCASSIGRSGANVLTFGAGSRLTVL.

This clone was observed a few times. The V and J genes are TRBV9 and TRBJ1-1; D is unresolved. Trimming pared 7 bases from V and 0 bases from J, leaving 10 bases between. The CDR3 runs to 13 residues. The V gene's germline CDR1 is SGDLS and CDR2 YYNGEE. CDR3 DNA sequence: TGTGCCAGCGTGAGTCGGTTGAACACTGAAGCTTTCTTT. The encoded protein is CASVSRLNTEAFF.

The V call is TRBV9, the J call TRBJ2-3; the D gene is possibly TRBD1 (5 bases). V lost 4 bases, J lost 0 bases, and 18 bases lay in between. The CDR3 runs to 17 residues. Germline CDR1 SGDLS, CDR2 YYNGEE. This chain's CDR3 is CASSSTYLGVSTDTQYF. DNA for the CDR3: TGTGCCAGCAGCTCAACCTATTTAGGGGTTAGCACAGATACGCAGTATTTT.

The CDR3 region has the DNA TGCGCCAGCAGCTTACAGGGGCAAAATGAAAAACTGTTTTTT. This translates into CASSLQGQNEKLFF. The chain recombines TRBV5-1 with TRBJ1-4; 7 bases are a match to TRBD1. Germline values: CDR1 SGHRS, CDR2 YFSETQ. With 2 bases clipped from V and 5 bases from J, the junction kept 3 bases outside the gene matches. The CDR3 is 14 amino acids.

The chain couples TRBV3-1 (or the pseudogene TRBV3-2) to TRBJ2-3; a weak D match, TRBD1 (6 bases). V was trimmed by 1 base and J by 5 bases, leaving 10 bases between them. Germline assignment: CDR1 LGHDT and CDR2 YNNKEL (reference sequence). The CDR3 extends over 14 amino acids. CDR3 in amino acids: CASSQGTVVDTQYF. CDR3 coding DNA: TGTGCCAGCAGCCAAGGGACAGTTGTAGATACGCAGTATTTT.

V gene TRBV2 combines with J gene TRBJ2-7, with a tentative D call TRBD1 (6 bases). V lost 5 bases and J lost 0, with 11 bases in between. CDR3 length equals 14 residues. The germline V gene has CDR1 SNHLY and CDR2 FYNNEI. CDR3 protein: CASSHRDNSYEQYF. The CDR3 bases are TGTGCCAGCAGTCACCGGGACAACTCCTACGAGCAGTACTTC.

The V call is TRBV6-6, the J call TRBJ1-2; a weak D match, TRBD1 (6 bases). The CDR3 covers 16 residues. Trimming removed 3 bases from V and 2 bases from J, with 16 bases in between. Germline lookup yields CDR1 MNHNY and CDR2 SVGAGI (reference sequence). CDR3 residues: CASSYRTGNSNYGYTF. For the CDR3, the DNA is TGTGCCAGCAGTTATCGAACAGGGAATTCCAACTATGGCTACACCTTC.

Here the CDR3 reads CASSLGGQYRSPLHF. The CDR3 DNA reads TGTGCCAGCAGCTTAGGGGGACAGTACCGTTCACCCCTCCACTTT. The chain combines TRBV7-2 with TRBJ1-6; TRBD1 aligns across 7 bases. V was clipped by 1 base and J by 9 bases; unmatched bases: 6. Germline CDR1 reads SGHTA; CDR2 reads FQGNSA. The CDR3 consists of 15 residues.

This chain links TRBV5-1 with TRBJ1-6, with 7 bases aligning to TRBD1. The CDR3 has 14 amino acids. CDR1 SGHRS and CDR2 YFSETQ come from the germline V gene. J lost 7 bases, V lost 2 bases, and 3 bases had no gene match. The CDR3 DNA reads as TGCGCCAGCAGCTTCCCGGGACAGAATTCACCCCTCCACTTT. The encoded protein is CASSFPGQNSPLHF.

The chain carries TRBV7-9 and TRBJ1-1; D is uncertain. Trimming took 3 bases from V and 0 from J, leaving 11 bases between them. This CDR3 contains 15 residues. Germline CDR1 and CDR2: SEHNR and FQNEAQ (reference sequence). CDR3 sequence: CASSFSGILNTEAFF. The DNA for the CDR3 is TGTGCCAGCAGCTTCAGTGGAATCCTGAACACTGAAGCTTTCTTT.

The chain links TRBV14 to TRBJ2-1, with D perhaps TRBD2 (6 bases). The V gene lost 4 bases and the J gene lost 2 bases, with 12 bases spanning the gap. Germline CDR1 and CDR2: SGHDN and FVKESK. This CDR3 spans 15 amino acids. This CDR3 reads CASSPGLDPYNEQFF. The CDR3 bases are TGTGCCAGCAGCCCGGGACTCGATCCCTACAATGAGCAGTTCTTC.

The CDR3 is CASSPAGQGLYNEQFF. CDR3 coding DNA: TGTGCCAGCTCACCAGCCGGACAGGGACTATACAATGAGCAGTTCTTC. The chain combines TRBV18 with TRBJ2-1, with D possibly TRBD1 on 8 matching bases. The CDR3 spans 16 residues. Germline V gene data show CDR1 as KGHSH and CDR2 as LQKENI. V gave up 2 bases and J gave up 4 bases, with 15 bases separating them. The entire variable domain, with the rest obtained from reference TRBV18 and TRBJ2-1, is as follows: NAGVMQNPRHLVRRRGQEARLRCSPMKGHSHVYWYRQLPEEGLKFMVYLQKENIIDESGMPKERFSAEFPKEGPSILRIQQVVRGDSAAYFCASSPAGQGLYNEQFFGPGTRLTVL.

The CDR3 protein is CAISRTSGIQETQYF. The CDR3 DNA sequence: TGTGCCATCAGCAGGACTAGCGGGATCCAAGAGACCCAGTACTTC. The chain combines TRBV10-3 with TRBJ2-5, with 12 bases lining up with TRBD2. The germline CDR1 and CDR2 sequences are ENHRY and SYGVKD. This CDR3 is 15 amino acids long. The ends lost 6 bases at V and 1 base at J; junction bases unmatched: 3.

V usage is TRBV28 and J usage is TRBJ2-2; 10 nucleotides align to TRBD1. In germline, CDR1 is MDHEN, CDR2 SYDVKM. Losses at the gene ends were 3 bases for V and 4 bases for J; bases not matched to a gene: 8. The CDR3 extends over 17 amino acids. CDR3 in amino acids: CASSFRPGQGSTGELFF. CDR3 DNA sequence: TGTGCCAGCAGTTTCCGTCCGGGACAGGGGAGCACCGGGGAGCTGTTTTTT.